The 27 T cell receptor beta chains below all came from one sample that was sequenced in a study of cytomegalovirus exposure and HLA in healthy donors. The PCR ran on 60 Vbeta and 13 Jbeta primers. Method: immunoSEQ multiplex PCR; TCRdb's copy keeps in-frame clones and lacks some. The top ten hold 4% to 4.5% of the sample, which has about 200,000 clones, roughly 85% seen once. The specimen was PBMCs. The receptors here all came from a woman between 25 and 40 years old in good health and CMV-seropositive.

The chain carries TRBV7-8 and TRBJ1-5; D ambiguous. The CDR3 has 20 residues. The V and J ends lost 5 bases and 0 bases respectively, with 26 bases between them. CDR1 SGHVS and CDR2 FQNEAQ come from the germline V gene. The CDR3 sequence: CASSPRWKARREDSNQPQHF. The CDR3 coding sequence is TGTGCCAGCAGCCCCCGGTGGAAAGCGAGACGGGAGGATAGCAATCAGCCCCAGCATTTT.

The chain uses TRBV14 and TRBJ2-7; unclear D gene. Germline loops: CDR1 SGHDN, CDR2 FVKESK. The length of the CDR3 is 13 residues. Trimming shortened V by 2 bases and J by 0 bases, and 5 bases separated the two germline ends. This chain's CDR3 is CASSQLSSYEQYF. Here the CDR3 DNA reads TGTGCCAGCAGCCAACTGTCCTCCTACGAGCAGTACTTC.

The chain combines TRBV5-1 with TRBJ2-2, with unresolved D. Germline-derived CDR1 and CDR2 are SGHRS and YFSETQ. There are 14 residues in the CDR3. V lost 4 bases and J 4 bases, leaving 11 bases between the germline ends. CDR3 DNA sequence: TGCGCCAGCAGCACCCTGGCAACCACCGGGGAGCTGTTTTTT. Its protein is CASSTLATTGELFF. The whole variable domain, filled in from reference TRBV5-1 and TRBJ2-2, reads KAGVTQTPRYLIKTRGQQVTLSCSPISGHRSVSWYQQTPGQGLQFLFEYFSETQRNKGNFPGRFSGRQFSNSRSEMNVSTLELGDSALYLCASSTLATTGELFFGEGSRLTVL.

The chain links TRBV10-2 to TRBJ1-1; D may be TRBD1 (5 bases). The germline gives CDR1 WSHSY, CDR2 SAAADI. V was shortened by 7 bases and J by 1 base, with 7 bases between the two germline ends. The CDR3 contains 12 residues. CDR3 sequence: CASNTGNTEAFF. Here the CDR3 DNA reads TGCGCCAGCAATACAGGGAACACTGAAGCTTTCTTT.

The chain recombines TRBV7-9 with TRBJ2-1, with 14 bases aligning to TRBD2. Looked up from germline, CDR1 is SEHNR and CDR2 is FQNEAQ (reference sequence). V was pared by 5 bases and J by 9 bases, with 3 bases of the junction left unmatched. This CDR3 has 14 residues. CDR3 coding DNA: TGTGCCAGCAGCCGAGGGACTAGCGGGGGTGAGCAGTTCTTC. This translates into CASSRGTSGGEQFF. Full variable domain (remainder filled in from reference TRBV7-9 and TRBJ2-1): DTGVSQNPRHKITKRGQNVTFRCDPISEHNRLYWYRQTLGQGPEFLTYFQNEAQLEKSRLLSDRFSAERPKGSFSTLEIQRTEQGDSAMYLCASSRGTSGGEQFFGPGTRLTVL.

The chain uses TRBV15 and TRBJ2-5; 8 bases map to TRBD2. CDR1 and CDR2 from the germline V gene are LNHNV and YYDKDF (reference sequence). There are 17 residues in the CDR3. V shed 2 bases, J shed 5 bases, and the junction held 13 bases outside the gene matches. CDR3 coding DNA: TGTGCCACCAGCAGAACCGGGGGGGCCTGGTCGATCGAGACCCAGTACTTC. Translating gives CATSRTGGAWSIETQYF.

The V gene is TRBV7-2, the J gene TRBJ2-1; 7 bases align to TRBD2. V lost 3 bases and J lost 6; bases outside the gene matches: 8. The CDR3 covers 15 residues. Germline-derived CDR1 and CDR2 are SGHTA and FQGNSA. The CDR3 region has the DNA TGTGCCAGCAGCTTCGATCGGGCTAGCGGCAATGAGCAGTTCTTC. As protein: CASSFDRASGNEQFF. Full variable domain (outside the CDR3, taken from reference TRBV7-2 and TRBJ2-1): GAGVSQSPSNKVTEKGKDVELRCDPISGHTALYWYRQSLGQGLEFLIYFQGNSAPDKSGLPSDRFSAERTGGSVSTLTIQRTQQEDSAVYLCASSFDRASGNEQFFGPGTRLTVL.

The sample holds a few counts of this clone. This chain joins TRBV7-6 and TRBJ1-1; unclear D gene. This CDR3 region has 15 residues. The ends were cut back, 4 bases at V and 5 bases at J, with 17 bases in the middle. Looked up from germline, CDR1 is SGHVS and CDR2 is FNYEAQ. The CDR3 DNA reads TGTGCCAGCAGCTCTCCGTCGCCCTGGGAGACTGAAGCTTTCTTT. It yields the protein CASSSPSPWETEAFF.

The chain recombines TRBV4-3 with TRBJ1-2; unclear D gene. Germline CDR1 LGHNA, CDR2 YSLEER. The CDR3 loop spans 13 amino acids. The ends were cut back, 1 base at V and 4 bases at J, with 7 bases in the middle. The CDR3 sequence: CASSQGHSYGYTF. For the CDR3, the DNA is TGCGCCAGCAGCCAAGGGCATTCCTATGGCTACACCTTC.

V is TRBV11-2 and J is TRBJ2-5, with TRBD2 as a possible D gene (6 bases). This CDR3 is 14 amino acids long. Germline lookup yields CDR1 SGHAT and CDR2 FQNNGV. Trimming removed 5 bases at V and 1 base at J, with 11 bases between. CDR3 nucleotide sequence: TGTGCCAGCAGCCCAGTGGGGGGCCAAGAGACCCAGTACTTC. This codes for CASSPVGGQETQYF.

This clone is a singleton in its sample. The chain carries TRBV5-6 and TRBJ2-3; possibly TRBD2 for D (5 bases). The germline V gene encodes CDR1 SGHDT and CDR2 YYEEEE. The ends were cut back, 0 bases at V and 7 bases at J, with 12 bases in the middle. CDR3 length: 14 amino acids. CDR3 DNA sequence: TGTGCCAGCAGCTTGGCTGGACTTAAAAATACGCAGTATTTT. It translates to CASSLAGLKNTQYF.

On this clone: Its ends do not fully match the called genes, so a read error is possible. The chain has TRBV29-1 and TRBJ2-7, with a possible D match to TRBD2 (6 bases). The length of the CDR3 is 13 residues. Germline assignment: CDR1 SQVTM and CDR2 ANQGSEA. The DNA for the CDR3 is TGCAGCGTTGAATTCGGGAGATCCTCCGAGCAGTACTTC. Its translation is CSVEFGRSSEQYF.

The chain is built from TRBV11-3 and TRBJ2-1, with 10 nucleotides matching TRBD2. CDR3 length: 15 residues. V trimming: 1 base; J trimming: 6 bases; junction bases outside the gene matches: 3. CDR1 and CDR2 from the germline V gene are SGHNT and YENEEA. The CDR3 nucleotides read TGTGCCAGCAGCTTAGTGCTAGCGGGAGTCAATGAGCAGTTCTTC. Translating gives CASSLVLAGVNEQFF.

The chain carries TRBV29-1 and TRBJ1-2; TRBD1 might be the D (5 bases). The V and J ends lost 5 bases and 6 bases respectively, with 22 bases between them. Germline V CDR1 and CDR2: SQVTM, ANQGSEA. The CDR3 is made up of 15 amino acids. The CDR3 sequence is CSVPKRIAGGHGYTF. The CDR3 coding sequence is TGCAGCGTTCCCAAAAGGATTGCGGGGGGTCATGGCTACACCTTC.

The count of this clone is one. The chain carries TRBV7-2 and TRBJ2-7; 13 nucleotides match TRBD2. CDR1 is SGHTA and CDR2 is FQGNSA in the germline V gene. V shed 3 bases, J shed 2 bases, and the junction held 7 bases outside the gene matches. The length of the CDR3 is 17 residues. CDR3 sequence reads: CASSFVPGLAGTYEQYF. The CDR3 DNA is TGTGCCAGCAGCTTCGTTCCGGGACTAGCGGGGACCTACGAGCAGTACTTC.

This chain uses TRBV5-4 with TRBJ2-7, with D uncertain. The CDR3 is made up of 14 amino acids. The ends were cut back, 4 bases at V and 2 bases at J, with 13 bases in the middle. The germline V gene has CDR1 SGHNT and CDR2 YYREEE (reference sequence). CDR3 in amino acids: CASSPDRHTYEQYF. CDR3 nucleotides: TGTGCCAGCAGCCCCGACCGACATACCTACGAGCAGTACTTC.

CDR3 sequence: CASSSLTGFAEAFF. For the CDR3, the DNA is TGTGCCAGCAGTTCCTTGACAGGGTTTGCTGAAGCTTTCTTT. This chain connects TRBV6-1 to TRBJ1-1; 7 bases fit TRBD1. The CDR3 spans 14 residues. Germline V gene sequence: CDR1 MNHNS, CDR2 SASEGT. Trimming cost V 5 bases and J 6 bases; bases outside gene matches: 9.

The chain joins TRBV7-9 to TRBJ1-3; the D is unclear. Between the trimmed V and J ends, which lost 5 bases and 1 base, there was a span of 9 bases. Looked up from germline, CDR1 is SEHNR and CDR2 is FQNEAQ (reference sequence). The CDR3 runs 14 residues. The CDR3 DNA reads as TGTGCCAGCAGCGACACCAGTTCTGGAAACACCATATATTTT. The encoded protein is CASSDTSSGNTIYF.

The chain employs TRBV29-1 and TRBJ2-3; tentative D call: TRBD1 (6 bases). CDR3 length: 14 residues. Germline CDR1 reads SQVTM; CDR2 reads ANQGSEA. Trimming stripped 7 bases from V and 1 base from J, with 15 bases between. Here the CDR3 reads CSAQRQVRTDTQYF. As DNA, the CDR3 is TGCAGCGCCCAGAGACAGGTTCGCACAGATACGCAGTATTTT.

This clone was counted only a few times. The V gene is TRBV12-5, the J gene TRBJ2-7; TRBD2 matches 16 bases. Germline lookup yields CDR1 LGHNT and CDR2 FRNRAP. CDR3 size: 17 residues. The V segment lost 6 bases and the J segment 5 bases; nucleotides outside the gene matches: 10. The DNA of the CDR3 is TGTGCTAGTGGCCCTGGGACTAGCGGGAGGGCTCTCAACGAGCAGTACTTC. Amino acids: CASGPGTSGRALNEQYF.

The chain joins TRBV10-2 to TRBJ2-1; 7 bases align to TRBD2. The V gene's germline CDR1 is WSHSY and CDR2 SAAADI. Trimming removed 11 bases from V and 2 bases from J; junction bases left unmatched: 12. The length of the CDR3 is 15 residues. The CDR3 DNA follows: TGCGCCGCCTCGGGATCTAGCGGTCCCTACAATGAGCAGTTCTTC. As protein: CAASGSSGPYNEQFF.

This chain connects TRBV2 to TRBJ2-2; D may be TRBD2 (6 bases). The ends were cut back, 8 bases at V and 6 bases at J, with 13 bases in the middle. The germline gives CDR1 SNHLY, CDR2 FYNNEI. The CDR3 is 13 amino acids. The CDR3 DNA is TGTGCCAGCCAGACTAGTACGTCCGGGGAGCTGTTTTTT. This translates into CASQTSTSGELFF.

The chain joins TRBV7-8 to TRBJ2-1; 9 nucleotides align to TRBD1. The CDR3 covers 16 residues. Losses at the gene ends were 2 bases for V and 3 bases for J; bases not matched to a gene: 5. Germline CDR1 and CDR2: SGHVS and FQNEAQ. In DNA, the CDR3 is TGTGCCAGCAGCTTACTTGACAGGGGGGACTACAATGAGCAGTTCTTC. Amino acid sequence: CASSLLDRGDYNEQFF.

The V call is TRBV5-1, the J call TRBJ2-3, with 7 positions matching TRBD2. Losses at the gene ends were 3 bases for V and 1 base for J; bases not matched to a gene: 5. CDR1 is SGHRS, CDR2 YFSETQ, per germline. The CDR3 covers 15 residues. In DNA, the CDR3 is TGCGCCAGCAGCTCTGCGGGAGAGGGCACAGATACGCAGTATTTT. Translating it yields CASSSAGEGTDTQYF.

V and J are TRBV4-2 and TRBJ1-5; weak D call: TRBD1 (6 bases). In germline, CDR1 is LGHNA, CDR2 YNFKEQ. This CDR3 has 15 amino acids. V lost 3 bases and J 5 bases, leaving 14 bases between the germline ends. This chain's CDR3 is CASSHGRGADQPQHF. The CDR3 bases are TGTGCCAGCAGCCACGGGAGGGGGGCCGATCAGCCCCAGCATTTT.

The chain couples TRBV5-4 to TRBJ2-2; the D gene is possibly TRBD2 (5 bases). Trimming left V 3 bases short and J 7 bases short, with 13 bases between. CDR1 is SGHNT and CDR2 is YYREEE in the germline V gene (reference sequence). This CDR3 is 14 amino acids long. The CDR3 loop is CASSSGLHVGELFF. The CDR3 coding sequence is TGTGCCAGCAGCTCCGGACTCCATGTCGGGGAGCTGTTTTTT.

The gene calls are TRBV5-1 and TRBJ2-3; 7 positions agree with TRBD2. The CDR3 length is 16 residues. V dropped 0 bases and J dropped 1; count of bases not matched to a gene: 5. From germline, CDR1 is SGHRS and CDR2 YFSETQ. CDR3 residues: CASSLAWTRGTDTQYF. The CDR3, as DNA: TGCGCCAGCAGCTTGGCCTGGACTAGGGGCACAGATACGCAGTATTTT.